These T cell receptor beta chains were read from a single sample in a study of blood T cells in healthy people across ages. TCRdb itself ran the 5' RACE reads through MiXCR, one entry per CDR3 protein. The profile shows more than 800,000 distinct CDR3 sequences, 45% of them singletons. Source material: blood. The receptor source for this set is a woman aged 55-75 years in good health. CDR3s include the opening cysteine and the closing phenylalanine or tryptophan. A D gene is named only where the DNA matches it firmly. Some rows mark clone size as missing; the rest say once, few, many or name a class of expanded clone.

>.|TRBV28|.|TRBJ2-2
TGTGCCACCCCCGGGGGGAACACCGGGGAGCTGTTTTTT
CATPGGNTGELFF
>few|TRBV12-3/TRBV12-4|TRBD1|TRBJ2-2
TGTGCCAGCAGCCGGACAGGGGGCATCACCGGGGAGCTGTTTTTT
CASSRTGGITGELFF
>.|TRBV28|.|TRBJ2-7
TGTGCCAGCAGGGAGCGGTCCTCCTACGAGCAGTACTTC
CASRERSSYEQYF
>.|TRBV25-1|.|TRBJ1-4
TGTGCCAGCATGGGGGGCCCAAATGAAAAACTGTTTTTT
CASMGGPNEKLFF
>few|TRBV9|TRBD1|TRBJ2-7
TGTGCCAGCAGCTCTAGGACAGGGGGCAGCTACGAGCAGTACTTC
CASSSRTGGSYEQYF
>few|TRBV4-1|TRBD1|TRBJ1-6
TGCGCCAGCAGCCACGGACAGGGGGCCTATAATTCACCCCTCCACTTT
CASSHGQGAYNSPLHF
>.|TRBV13|TRBD1|TRBJ2-3
TGTGCCAGCAATGGGAAAACCGACAGGGACGGCACAGATACGCAGTATTTT
CASNGKTDRDGTDTQYF
>.|TRBV28|TRBD2|TRBJ2-1
TGTGCCAGCAGCACTGCTAGCGGTAACATTTACAATGAGCAGTTCTTC
CASSTASGNIYNEQFF
>.|TRBV29-1|.|TRBJ1-1
TGCAGCGCAGGGACGGGAACAGGTGAAGCTTTCTTT
CSAGTGTGEAFF
>few|TRBV28|TRBD1|TRBJ2-7
TGTGCCAGCTTGACAGGGGGGGTCTACGAGCAGTACTTC
CASLTGGVYEQYF
>.|TRBV12-3/TRBV12-4|.|TRBJ1-4
TGTGCCAGCAGTTTAAGGGGGAAGAATGAAAAACTGTTTTTT
CASSLRGKNEKLFF